Presented here are 11 T cell receptor beta chains from one specimen sequenced in a study of cytomegalovirus exposure and HLA in healthy donors (dated 2017 in TCRdb). The library came from the immunoSEQ multiplex PCR assay. TCRdb limited this immuneACCESS table to in-frame rearrangements with V and J called. A share of clones is missing; checked studies link under half to unresolved V genes, and the rest is unexplained. This sample holds some 65,000 clones; 85% to 95% were observed only once. About 4.4% of the sample is taken by the ten largest. The source material was PBMCs. The source is a man younger than 35 in good health and CMV-seropositive.

The rearrangement uses TRBV5-8 and TRBJ1-5, with unresolved D. The CDR3 runs to 15 residues. Between the trimmed V and J ends, which lost 2 bases and 4 bases, there was a span of 13 bases. The germline V gene has CDR1 SGHTS and CDR2 YDEGEE. For the CDR3, the DNA is TGTGCCAGCAGCTTCGTCAGAGGGTCTAATCAGCCCCAGCATTTT. This sequence encodes CASSFVRGSNQPQHF.

This clone has just one count. The J gene is TRBJ1-2, the V gene TRBV5-1; D ambiguous. CDR1 is SGHRS, CDR2 YFSETQ, per germline. V was cut by 1 base and J by 8 bases, with 21 bases left in between. CDR3 length equals 16 residues. CDR3 DNA: TGCGCCAGCAGCTTGTCTCGGATGGGCTTAATTGCCGGCTACACCTTC. The encoded protein is CASSLSRMGLIAGYTF.

The V call is TRBV6-5, the J call TRBJ1-1, with 7 bases fitting TRBD1. V lost 5 bases, J lost 1 base, and 4 bases stayed unmatched. The CDR3 extends over 14 amino acids. The germline V gene has CDR1 MNHEY and CDR2 SVGAGI. Here the CDR3 DNA reads TGTGCCAGCAGTGGACAGGTCACGAACACTGAAGCTTTCTTT. It specifies CASSGQVTNTEAFF.

V and J are TRBV11-2 and TRBJ1-1, with TRBD1 as a possible D gene (5 bases). Between the trimmed V and J ends, which lost 3 bases and 6 bases, there was a span of 11 bases. The CDR3 contains 13 residues. Germline values: CDR1 SGHAT, CDR2 FQNNGV. This CDR3 reads CASSFDWGAEAFF. The CDR3 DNA sequence: TGTGCCAGCAGCTTCGACTGGGGGGCTGAAGCTTTCTTT.

The genes are TRBV9 and TRBJ2-7; a possible D gene is TRBD2 (5 bases). The V end was cut by 0 bases, the J end by 1 base, with 8 bases between. Germline assignment: CDR1 SGDLS and CDR2 YYNGEE. This CDR3 region has 14 residues. The CDR3 DNA reads TGTGCCAGCAGCGTAGGGAGGTATTCCTACGAGCAGTACTTC. The encoded protein is CASSVGRYSYEQYF.

The table lists this clone with a few counts. The chain combines TRBV6-1 with TRBJ1-2; 7 positions match TRBD1. After removal of 2 bases from V and 4 bases from J, the junction contained 10 bases not matched to a gene. This CDR3 region has 16 residues. Germline V lookup: CDR1 MNHNS, CDR2 SASEGT. CDR3 residues: CASSESPEAGGYGYTF. CDR3 bases: TGTGCCAGCAGTGAAAGCCCAGAGGCAGGGGGCTATGGCTACACCTTC.

This clone showed up just once. For the CDR3, the DNA is TGTGCCAGCAGCGGAGTGACTGAAGCTTTCTTT. Translated, it gives CASSGVTEAFF. This chain links TRBV6-1 with TRBJ1-1, with D hard to call. The germline V gene encodes CDR1 MNHNS and CDR2 SASEGT. Trimming left V 6 bases short and J 5 bases short, with 7 bases between. This CDR3 is built from 11 residues.

V gene TRBV27 combines with J gene TRBJ1-2; 9 nucleotides match TRBD1. This CDR3 contains 14 residues. The junction had 9 bases not matched to a gene; V was cut back by 6 bases and J by 7 bases. Germline V lookup: CDR1 MNHEY, CDR2 SMNVEV (reference sequence). CDR3 DNA sequence: TGTGCCAGCAGATTTGGGACAGGGCTACGTGGCTACACCTTC. Amino acid sequence: CASRFGTGLRGYTF.

The chain couples TRBV27 to TRBJ2-7, with TRBD1 matching 7 bases. V shed 2 bases, J shed 3 bases, and the junction held 1 base outside the gene matches. The CDR3 covers 13 residues. Germline CDR1 and CDR2: MNHEY and SMNVEV (reference sequence). In DNA form, the CDR3 reads TGTGCCAGCAGTTTAAGACAGGGCTACGAGCAGTACTTC. Translating it yields CASSLRQGYEQYF.

This clone has only one observation. This sample also contains other DNA sequences that code for the same CDR3. V and J are TRBV28 and TRBJ2-5; 9 bases align to TRBD1. With 3 bases clipped from V and 4 bases from J, the junction kept 0 bases outside the gene matches. This CDR3 comprises 13 residues. The germline gives CDR1 MDHEN, CDR2 SYDVKM. Here the CDR3 reads CASSLDRGETQYF. DNA of the CDR3: TGTGCCAGCAGTTTGGACAGGGGAGAGACCCAGTACTTC.

V and J are TRBV6-5 and TRBJ2-5; weak D call: TRBD1 (5 bases). In germline, CDR1 is MNHEY, CDR2 SVGAGI. CDR3 size: 16 residues. The V and J ends lost 2 bases and 4 bases respectively, with 17 bases between them. The CDR3 DNA follows: TGTGCCAGCAGTTACACGGACATGGGAACGGGAGAGACCCAGTACTTC. This gives the protein CASSYTDMGTGETQYF.